Below are 22 T cell receptor beta chains sequenced from a single sample in a study of T cells in Graves' hyperthyroidism and ophthalmopathy. Using RNA transcripts as the source, TCR beta CDR3 regions were amplified. In the first-round RT-PCR of the TCR CDR3, the HTBI primer set was used. Via MiXCR, TCRdb re-called the multiplex PCR reads, giving one row per CDR3 protein. Among 400,000 to 450,000 distinct CDR3 sequences, roughly 15% were seen once, and the ten largest hold less than 15%. Sequencing was carried out using blood. These receptor sequences come from a man aged 18 to 35 with Graves' ophthalmopathy.

This clonotype was counted ten times or more. The chain has TRBV20-1 and TRBJ1-4; no reliable D call. The germline gives CDR1 DFQATT, CDR2 SNEGSKA (reference sequence). CDR3 length equals 14 residues. Trimming cost V 7 bases and J 0 bases, with 12 bases left between them. As DNA, the CDR3 is TGCAGTGTCAAAGAACTTGCAACTAATGAAAAACTGTTTTTT. It encodes CSVKELATNEKLFF.

This clonotype has a handful of counts. J is TRBJ2-7 and V is TRBV7-9; D is possibly TRBD1 or TRBD2 (7 bases each). V was pared by 5 bases and J by 5 bases, with 16 bases between. CDR3 size: 14 residues. CDR1 and CDR2 from the germline V gene are SEHNR and FQNEAQ (reference sequence). In DNA form, the CDR3 reads TGTGCCAGCAGCCTGCAGGGGGGGGCTAACGAGCAGTACTTC. This encodes CASSLQGGANEQYF.

In its sample, this clonotype was seen many times. The chain links TRBV5-1 to TRBJ2-2, with TRBD2 matching over 7 bases. After removal of 4 bases from V and 4 bases from J, the junction contained 13 bases not matched to a gene. CDR3 length: 17 residues. Germline assignment: CDR1 SGHRS and CDR2 YFSETQ. The CDR3 loop is CASSATQTSGVTGELFF. For the CDR3, the DNA is TGCGCCAGCAGCGCCACGCAAACGAGCGGGGTCACCGGGGAGCTGTTTTTT.

In its sample, this clonotype was seen many times. The V and J genes are TRBV12-3 or TRBV12-4 and TRBJ2-7; possibly TRBD2 for D (5 bases). The CDR3 is 13 amino acids. V lost 4 bases to trimming and J lost 3 bases, with 10 bases between them. The CDR3 DNA reads TGTGCCAGCAGTTCGCGGGTCTACTACGAGCAGTACTTC. Its translation: CASSSRVYYEQYF.

This clonotype was picked up many times. The genes are TRBV6-1 and TRBJ2-3, with 8 bases aligning to TRBD2. CDR1 is MNHNS, CDR2 SASEGT, per germline. The trim removed 6 bases at V and 4 bases at J, leaving 9 bases unmatched. The CDR3 covers 15 residues. As DNA, the CDR3 is TGTGCCAGCAGAACACCGGGACTAGGCTCAGATACGCAGTATTTT. Its translation is CASRTPGLGSDTQYF.

This clonotype was seen at least ten times. The chain has TRBV19 and TRBJ1-2; 8 nucleotides line up with TRBD1. Germline V gene data show CDR1 as LNHDA and CDR2 as SQIVND (reference sequence). V was clipped by 4 bases and J by 3 bases; unmatched bases: 10. This CDR3 is built from 16 residues. The CDR3 reads CASSTGPSQGDYGYTF. Written as DNA, the CDR3 is TGTGCCAGTAGTACCGGTCCTTCACAGGGGGACTATGGCTACACCTTC.

This clonotype was counted at least ten times. The chain combines TRBV4-2 with TRBJ2-6, with 8 bases matching TRBD2. With 0 bases clipped from V and 0 bases from J, the junction kept 7 bases outside the gene matches. The CDR3 contains 19 residues. Germline V gene data show CDR1 as LGHNA and CDR2 as YNFKEQ. The CDR3 DNA reads as TGTGCCAGCAGCCAAGATACAGGTAGCGGGGTCTCTGGGGCCAACGTCCTGACTTTC. Its protein product is CASSQDTGSGVSGANVLTF.

Many counts were recorded for this clonotype. This rearrangement joins TRBV11-3 to TRBJ1-1; D not resolved. Between the trimmed V and J ends, which lost 5 bases and 3 bases, there was a span of 10 bases. The CDR3 runs to 13 residues. Germline values: CDR1 SGHNT, CDR2 YENEEA. The CDR3 region is CASSPQADTEAFF. As DNA, the CDR3 is TGTGCCAGCAGCCCCCAGGCGGACACTGAAGCTTTCTTT.

The table lists this clonotype with many counts. This chain connects TRBV20-1 to TRBJ2-3; 10 positions agree with TRBD1. The CDR3 covers 15 residues. V shed 5 bases, J shed 6 bases, and the junction held 11 bases outside the gene matches. Germline CDR1 and CDR2: DFQATT and SNEGSKA (reference sequence). CDR3 sequence: CSAPTTGTGVDTQYF. The CDR3 nucleotides read TGCAGTGCTCCGACGACCGGGACAGGGGTGGATACGCAGTATTTT.

The CDR3 region is CASSLASGTQYF. The CDR3 DNA sequence: TGTGCCAGCAGTTTGGCGTCAGGTACGCAGTATTTT. This sequence joins TRBV12-3 or TRBV12-4 and TRBJ2-3; D is unclear. This CDR3 comprises 12 residues. Trimming pared 3 bases from V and 8 bases from J, leaving 9 bases between.

This clonotype came up many times. The V gene is TRBV20-1, the J gene TRBJ1-2; maybe TRBD1 (5 bases). CDR3 length: 11 residues. Per the germline V gene, CDR1 is DFQATT and CDR2 is SNEGSKA (reference sequence). Trimming pared 5 bases from V and 2 bases from J, leaving 6 bases between. CDR3 amino acids: CSAWDNYGYTF. The CDR3 bases are TGCAGTGCTTGGGACAACTATGGCTACACCTTC.

The chain joins TRBV20-1 to TRBJ2-6; 8 nucleotides line up with TRBD2. CDR1 is DFQATT, CDR2 SNEGSKA, per germline (reference sequence). The CDR3 sequence is 19 residues long. V was pared by 2 bases and J by 0 bases, with 12 bases of the junction left unmatched. The CDR3 DNA is TGCAGTGCTAGAAGGAGGCTGTGGCGGGAGGTCTCTGGGGCCAACGTCCTGACTTTC. Translated, it gives CSARRRLWREVSGANVLTF.

This clonotype was recorded at least ten times. The genes are TRBV6-1 and TRBJ2-7; 10 nucleotides align to TRBD1. Looked up from germline, CDR1 is MNHNS and CDR2 is SASEGT. The CDR3 sequence is 15 residues long. J gave up 5 bases and V 5 bases, and 9 bases lay outside the gene matches. The CDR3 nucleotides are TGTGCCAGCAGTAACAGGACAGGGGGTGTCGACGAGCAGTACTTC. Protein sequence: CASSNRTGGVDEQYF.

This clonotype came up many times. The rearrangement uses TRBV20-1 and TRBJ2-7, with 9 bases fitting TRBD2. The germline gives CDR1 DFQATT, CDR2 SNEGSKA (reference sequence). CDR3 length equals 15 residues. V shed 2 bases, J shed 4 bases, and the junction held 9 bases outside the gene matches. The CDR3 region is CSARTSSGRFYEQYF. Written as DNA, the CDR3 is TGCAGTGCTAGAACCTCCAGCGGGAGGTTTTACGAGCAGTACTTC.

The chain is built from TRBV18 and TRBJ2-1; TRBD2 agrees at 8 bases. Germline V gene lookup returns CDR1 KGHSH and CDR2 LQKENI. This CDR3 has 16 amino acids. Trimming cost V 3 bases and J 7 bases; bases outside gene matches: 11. CDR3 in amino acids: CASSPKGGLVWNEQFF. In DNA, the CDR3 is TGTGCCAGCTCACCGAAAGGGGGACTAGTATGGAATGAGCAGTTCTTC.

In its sample, this clonotype was seen many times. The chain uses TRBV9 and TRBJ1-2, with D maybe TRBD1 (5 bases). There are 15 residues in the CDR3. V gave up 0 bases and J gave up 3 bases, with 12 bases separating them. Germline lookup yields CDR1 SGDLS and CDR2 YYNGEE. The CDR3 DNA is TGTGCCAGCAGCGTAGAGTCAGGGATCGACTATGGCTACACCTTC. Protein: CASSVESGIDYGYTF.

With respect to this clonotype: A junction end diverges from the germline sequence, so it may reflect a read error. The chain has TRBV20-1 and TRBJ1-1; 7 positions agree with TRBD1. CDR1 DFQATT and CDR2 SNEGSKA come from the germline V gene (reference sequence). This CDR3 comprises 13 residues. CDR3 in amino acids: CSARRQGGTEALF. The CDR3 DNA reads TGCAGTGCTAGACGACAGGGCGGCACTGAAGCTTTATTT.

This clonotype came up many times. The V and J genes are TRBV19 and TRBJ1-1, with 10 bases fitting TRBD1. CDR1 is LNHDA, CDR2 SQIVND, per germline (reference sequence). Unmatched junction bases numbered 6, after V lost 6 bases and J lost 5 bases. The CDR3 runs 14 residues. The CDR3 reads CASSVGQGFTEAFF. The CDR3 nucleotides are TGTGCCAGTAGCGTGGGACAGGGGTTTACTGAAGCTTTCTTT.

Ten or more counts support this clonotype. This chain links TRBV11-1 with TRBJ2-3; D is ambiguous. V lost 5 bases and J 6 bases, leaving 6 bases between the germline ends. CDR1 and CDR2 from the germline V gene are SGHAT and FQDESV (reference sequence). This CDR3 contains 11 residues. The CDR3 is CASSRHDTQYF. Here the CDR3 DNA reads TGTGCCAGCAGCCGGCATGATACGCAGTATTTT. Together with reference TRBV11-1 and TRBJ2-3, the CDR3 gives the full variable domain: EAEVAQSPRYKITEKSQAVAFWCDPISGHATLYWYRQILGQGPELLVQFQDESVVDDSQLPKDRFSAERLKGVDSTLKIQPAELGDSAMYLCASSRHDTQYFGPGTRLTVL.

This clonotype was detected only a few times. The chain is built from TRBV5-5 and TRBJ2-7; D not certain. V lost 0 bases and J 6 bases, leaving 13 bases between the germline ends. The CDR3 contains 14 residues. The germline gives CDR1 SGHKS, CDR2 YYEKEE (reference sequence). This CDR3 reads CASSLDSLGLEQYF. CDR3 DNA sequence: TGTGCCAGCAGCTTGGACAGTCTGGGCCTCGAGCAGTACTTC.

This clonotype has ten or more counts. CDR3 DNA sequence: TGTGCCACCAGTGATTACGCTTCGGGCAGTCTGACTGAAAAACTGTTTTTT. As protein: CATSDYASGSLTEKLFF. The gene calls are TRBV24-1 and TRBJ1-4; D gene uncertain. The V end was cut by 2 bases, the J end by 7 bases, with 19 bases between. The CDR3 consists of 17 residues. Germline CDR1 KGHDR, CDR2 SFDVKD.

This clonotype has just a few counts. The V call is TRBV25-1, the J call TRBJ2-3; TRBD2 aligns across 8 bases. The length of the CDR3 is 15 residues. Germline V CDR1 and CDR2: MGHDK, SYGVNS. The ends lost 6 bases at V and 4 bases at J; junction bases unmatched: 9. The CDR3 DNA reads as TGTGCCAGCAGCTCGACTAGCGAGACTGCAGATACGCAGTATTTT. Encoded protein: CASSSTSETADTQYF.